This entry is about one TCR beta chain. This sample is drawn from a study of T cell changes during pregnancy in multiple sclerosis. With V trimmed by 5 bases and J by 5 bases, 10 bases remained unmatched. CDR1 and CDR2 from the germline V gene are SEHNR and FQNEAQ (reference sequence). CDR3 length equals 15 residues. Assay used: immunoSEQ multiplex PCR; TCRdb lists only in-frame clones, some missing. The repertoire holds about 80,000 clones, with under 95% as singletons. The J gene is TRBJ1-1, the V gene TRBV7-9; 8 positions agree with TRBD1. The sample consisted of peripheral blood, taken before pregnancy. The origin of this receptor is a female donor with multiple sclerosis, enrolled in a pregnancy study. The CDR3 region has the DNA TGTGCCAGCAGCGTACCACAGGGGGTCGGGACTGAAGCTTTCTTT. Protein sequence: CASSVPQGVGTEAFF.